The T cell receptor beta chain described here comes from a study of blood T cell repertoires in COVID-19. Original processing notes: How many nucleated cells were present was estimated from reference gene primer amplification. Sequencing used immunoSEQ multiplex PCR; TCRdb keeps in-frame clones, though not all of them. That table furnishes V, J and clone size, whereas the DNA furnished D and trimming. The sample contains about 210,000 clones, over 80% of which appear only once. The cohort comprised adults aged roughly 18 to 95 years residing in about 25 US areas. Between the trimmed V and J ends, which lost 3 bases and 4 bases, there was a span of 26 bases. The V gene's germline CDR1 is SGHRS and CDR2 YFSETQ. The CDR3 length is 18 residues.

Sequenced material: PBMCs or T cells enriched from blood (not recorded which). The chain links TRBV5-1 to TRBJ2-7; D perhaps matches TRBD2 (6 bases). The TCR was taken from a man aged 18 to 30 with acute COVID-19. CDR3 loop: CASSWGGRPLWTPYEQYF. DNA for the CDR3: TGCGCCAGCAGCTGGGGAGGACGGCCCCTATGGACCCCTTACGAGCAGTACTTC.